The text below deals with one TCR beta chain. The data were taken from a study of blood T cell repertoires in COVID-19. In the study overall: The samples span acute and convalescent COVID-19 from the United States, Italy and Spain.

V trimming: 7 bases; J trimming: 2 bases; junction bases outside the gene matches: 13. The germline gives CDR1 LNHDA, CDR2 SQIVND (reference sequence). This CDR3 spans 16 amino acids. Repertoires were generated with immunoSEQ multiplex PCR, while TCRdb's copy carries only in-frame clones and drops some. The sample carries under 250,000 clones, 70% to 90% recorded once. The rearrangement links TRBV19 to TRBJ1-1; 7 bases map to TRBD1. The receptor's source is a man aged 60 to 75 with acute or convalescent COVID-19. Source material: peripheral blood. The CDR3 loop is CASTDPTGALNTEAFF. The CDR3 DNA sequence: TGTGCCAGTACCGACCCCACAGGGGCCCTTAACACTGAAGCTTTCTTT.